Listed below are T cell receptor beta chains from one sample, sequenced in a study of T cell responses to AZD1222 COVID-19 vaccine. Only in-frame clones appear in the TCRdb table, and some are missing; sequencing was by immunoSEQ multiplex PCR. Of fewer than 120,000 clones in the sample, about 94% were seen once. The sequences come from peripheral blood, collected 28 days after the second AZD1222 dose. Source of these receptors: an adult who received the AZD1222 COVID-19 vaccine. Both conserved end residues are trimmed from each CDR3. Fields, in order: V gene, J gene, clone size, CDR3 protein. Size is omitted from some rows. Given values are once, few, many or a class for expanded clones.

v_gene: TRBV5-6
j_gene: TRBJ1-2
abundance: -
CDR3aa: ASSLAAPAGYGYT

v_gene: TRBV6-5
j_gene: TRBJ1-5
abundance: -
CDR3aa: ASRRTAFNQPQH

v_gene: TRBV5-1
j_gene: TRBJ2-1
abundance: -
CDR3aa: ASSFNRQGPYNEQF

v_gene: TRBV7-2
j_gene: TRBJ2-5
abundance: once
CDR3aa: ASSLHGGALETQY

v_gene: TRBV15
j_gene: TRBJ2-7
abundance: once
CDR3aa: ATSRDGATGRTVQY

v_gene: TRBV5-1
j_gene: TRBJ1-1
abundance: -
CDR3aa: ASSPGRGDTEAF

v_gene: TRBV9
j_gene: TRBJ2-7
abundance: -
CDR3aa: ASSVDGNLYEQY

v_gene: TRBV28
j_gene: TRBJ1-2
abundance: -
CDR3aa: ASSFPGDNYGYT

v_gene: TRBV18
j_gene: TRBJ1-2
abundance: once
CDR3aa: ASSPGIVSDGYT

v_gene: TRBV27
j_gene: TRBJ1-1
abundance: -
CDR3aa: ASSLGGWGNTEAF

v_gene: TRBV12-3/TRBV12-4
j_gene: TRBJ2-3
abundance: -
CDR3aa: ASSLFDTQY

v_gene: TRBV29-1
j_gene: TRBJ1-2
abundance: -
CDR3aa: SVPSTDNYGYT

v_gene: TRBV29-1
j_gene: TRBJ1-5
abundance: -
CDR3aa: SVVWGSNQPQH

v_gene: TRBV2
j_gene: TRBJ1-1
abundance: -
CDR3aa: ASSDGGQTEAF

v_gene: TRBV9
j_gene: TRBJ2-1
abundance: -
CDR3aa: ASSPSGANEQF

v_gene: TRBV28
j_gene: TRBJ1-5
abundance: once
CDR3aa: ASTIGVSNQPQH

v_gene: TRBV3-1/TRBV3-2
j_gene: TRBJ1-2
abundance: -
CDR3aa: ASSLRRGGLNGYT

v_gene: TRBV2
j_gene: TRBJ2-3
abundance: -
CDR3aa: ASSEEADQGTQY

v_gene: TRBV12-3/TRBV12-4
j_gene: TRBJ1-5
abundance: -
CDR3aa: ASGRGNQPQH

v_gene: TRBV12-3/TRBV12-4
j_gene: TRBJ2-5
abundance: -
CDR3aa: ASSLFLGETQY

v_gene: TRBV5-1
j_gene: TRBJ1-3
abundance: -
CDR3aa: ASSPRQTIHSGNTIY

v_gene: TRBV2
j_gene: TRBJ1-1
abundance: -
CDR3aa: ASSGGGDTEAF

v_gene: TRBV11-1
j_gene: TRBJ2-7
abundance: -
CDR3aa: ASSFNNRPSYEQY

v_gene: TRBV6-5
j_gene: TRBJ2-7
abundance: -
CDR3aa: ASRWTGDSYEQY

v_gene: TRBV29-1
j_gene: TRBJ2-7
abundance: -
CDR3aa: SVRPTGKSYEQY

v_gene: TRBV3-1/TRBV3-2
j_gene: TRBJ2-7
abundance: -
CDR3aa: ASSQGQFYEQY

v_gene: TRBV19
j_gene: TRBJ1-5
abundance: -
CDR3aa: ASSIGWGGNQPQH

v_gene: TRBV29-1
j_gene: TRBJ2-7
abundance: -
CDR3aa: SVDIRDRGSYEQY

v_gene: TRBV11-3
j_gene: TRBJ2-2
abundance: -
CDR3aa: ASSPGSTGELF

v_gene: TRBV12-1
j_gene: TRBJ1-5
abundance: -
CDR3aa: ARGGGREEGQPQH

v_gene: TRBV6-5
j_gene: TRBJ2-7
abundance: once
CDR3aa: ASSYRDSFFKQY

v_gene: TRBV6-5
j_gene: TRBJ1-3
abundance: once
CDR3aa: ASSYTRLGNTIY

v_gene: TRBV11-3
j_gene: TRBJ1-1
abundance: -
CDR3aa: ASSLRGNGDTEAF

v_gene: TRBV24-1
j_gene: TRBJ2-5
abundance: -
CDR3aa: ATSDGRQGREETQY

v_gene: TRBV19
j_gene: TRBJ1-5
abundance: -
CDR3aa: ASSILRDQPQH

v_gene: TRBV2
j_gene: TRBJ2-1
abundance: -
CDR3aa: ASSERGSLYNEQF

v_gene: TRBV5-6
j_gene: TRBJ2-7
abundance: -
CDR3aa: ASSLIAGQSLSYEQY

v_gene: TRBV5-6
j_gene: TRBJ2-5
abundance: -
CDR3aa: ASSLRETQY

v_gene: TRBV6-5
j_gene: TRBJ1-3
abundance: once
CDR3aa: ASNTPSGNTIY

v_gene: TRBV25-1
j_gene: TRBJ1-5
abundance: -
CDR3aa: ASSGPYSNQPQH

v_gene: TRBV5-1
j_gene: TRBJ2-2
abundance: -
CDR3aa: ASRWDSGSPNTGELF

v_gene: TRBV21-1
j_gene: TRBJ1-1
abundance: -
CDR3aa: ASGRQGNTEAF

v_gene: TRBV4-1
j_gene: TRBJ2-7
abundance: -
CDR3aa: ASSQASSHEQY

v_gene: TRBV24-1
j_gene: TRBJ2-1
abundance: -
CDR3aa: ATSEKGARLNEQF